This T cell receptor beta chain originates from a study of OX40 agonist ivuxolimab in advanced cancers. Study-wide context: The patients got ivuxolimab, which is an agonistic anti-OX40 (CD134) antibody. Every patient in dose escalation had hepatocellular carcinoma, melanoma, renal cell or head and neck cancer.

The method was immunoSEQ multiplex PCR; TCRdb's version includes in-frame clones alone and lacks a portion of them. The top ten hold about 1% of the sample, which has about 65,000 clones, approximately 89% seen once. On this clone: Other nucleotide sequences from this sample produce the same CDR3.

The V and J ends lost 0 bases and 3 bases, in that order; junction bases with no gene match: 6. The CDR3 runs 16 residues. Germline loops: CDR1 SGHRS, CDR2 YFSETQ. The chain links TRBV5-1 to TRBJ2-1; 7 bases fit TRBD2. This specimen was CD4+ or CD8+ T cells sorted from blood, taken in a trial of the OX40 agonist ivuxolimab. This TCR was recovered from an adult with an advanced solid tumor such as melanoma, head and neck, liver or kidney cancer. CDR3 sequence reads: CASSLGVGGYYNEQFF. CDR3 nucleotides: TGCGCCAGCAGCTTGGGGGTGGGGGGGTACTACAATGAGCAGTTCTTC.